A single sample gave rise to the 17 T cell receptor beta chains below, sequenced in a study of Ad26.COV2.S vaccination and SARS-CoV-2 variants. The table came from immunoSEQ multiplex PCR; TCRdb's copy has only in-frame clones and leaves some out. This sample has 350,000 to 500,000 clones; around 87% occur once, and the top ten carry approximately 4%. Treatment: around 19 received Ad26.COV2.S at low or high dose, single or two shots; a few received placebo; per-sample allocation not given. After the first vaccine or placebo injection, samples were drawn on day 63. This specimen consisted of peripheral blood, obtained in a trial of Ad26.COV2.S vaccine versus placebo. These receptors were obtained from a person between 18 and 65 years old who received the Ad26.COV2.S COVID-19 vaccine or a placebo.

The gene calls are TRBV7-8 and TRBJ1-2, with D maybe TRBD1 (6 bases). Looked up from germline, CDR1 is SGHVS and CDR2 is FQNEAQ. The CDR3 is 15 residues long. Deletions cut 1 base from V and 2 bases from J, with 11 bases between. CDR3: CASSLGWTVNYGYTF. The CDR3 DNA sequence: TGTGCCAGCAGCTTAGGGTGGACAGTGAACTATGGCTACACCTTC.

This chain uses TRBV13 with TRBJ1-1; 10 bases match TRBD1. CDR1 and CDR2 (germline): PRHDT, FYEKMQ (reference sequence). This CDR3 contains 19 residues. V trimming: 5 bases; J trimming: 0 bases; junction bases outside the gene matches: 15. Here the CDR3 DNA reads TGTGCCAGCAGCCCCACAGACGGGACAGGGGAACCAATGAACACTGAAGCTTTCTTT. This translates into CASSPTDGTGEPMNTEAFF.

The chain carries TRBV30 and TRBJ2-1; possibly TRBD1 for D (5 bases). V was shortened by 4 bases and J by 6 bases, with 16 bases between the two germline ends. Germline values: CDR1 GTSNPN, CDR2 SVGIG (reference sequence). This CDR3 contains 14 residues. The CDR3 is CAWNSQGSLNEQFF. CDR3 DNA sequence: TGTGCCTGGAATAGCCAGGGATCACTCAATGAGCAGTTCTTC.

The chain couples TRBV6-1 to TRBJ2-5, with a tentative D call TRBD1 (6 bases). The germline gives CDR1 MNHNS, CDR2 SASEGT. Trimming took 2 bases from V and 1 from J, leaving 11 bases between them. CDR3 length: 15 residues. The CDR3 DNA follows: TGTGCCAGCAGTGAACAACAGGGAACCCAAGAGACCCAGTACTTC. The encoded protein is CASSEQQGTQETQYF.

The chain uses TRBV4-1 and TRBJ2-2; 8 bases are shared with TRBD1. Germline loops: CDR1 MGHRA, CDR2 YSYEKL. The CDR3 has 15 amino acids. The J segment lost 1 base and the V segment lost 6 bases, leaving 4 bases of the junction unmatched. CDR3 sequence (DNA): TGCGCCAGCAGTCGGGACAGGTTGAACACCGGGGAGCTGTTTTTT. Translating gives CASSRDRLNTGELFF.

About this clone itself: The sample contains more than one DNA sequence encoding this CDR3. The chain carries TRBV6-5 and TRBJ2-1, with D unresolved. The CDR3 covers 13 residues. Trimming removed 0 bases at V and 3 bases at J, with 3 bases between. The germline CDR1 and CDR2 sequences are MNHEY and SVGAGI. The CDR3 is CASSYSSYNEQFF. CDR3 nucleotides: TGTGCCAGCAGTTACTCAAGCTACAATGAGCAGTTCTTC.

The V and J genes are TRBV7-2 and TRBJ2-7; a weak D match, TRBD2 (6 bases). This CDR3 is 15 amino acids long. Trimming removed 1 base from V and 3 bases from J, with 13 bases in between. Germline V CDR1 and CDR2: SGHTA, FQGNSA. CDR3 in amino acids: CASSLGSSGLYEQYF. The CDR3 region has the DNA TGTGCCAGCAGCTTAGGTAGTAGCGGTCTCTACGAGCAGTACTTC.

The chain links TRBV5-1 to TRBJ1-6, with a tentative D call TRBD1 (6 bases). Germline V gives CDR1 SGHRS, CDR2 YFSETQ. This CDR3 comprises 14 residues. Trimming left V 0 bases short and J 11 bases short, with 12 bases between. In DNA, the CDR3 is TGCGCCAGCAGCTTGGAGGGCAGGGGAGCACCCCTCCACTTT. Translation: CASSLEGRGAPLHF.

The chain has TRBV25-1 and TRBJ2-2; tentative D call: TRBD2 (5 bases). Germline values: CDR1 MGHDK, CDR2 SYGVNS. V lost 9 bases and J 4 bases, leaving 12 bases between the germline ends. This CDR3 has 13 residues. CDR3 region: CASQEELTGELFF. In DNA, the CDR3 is TGTGCCAGTCAGGAGGAGCTCACCGGGGAGCTGTTTTTT.

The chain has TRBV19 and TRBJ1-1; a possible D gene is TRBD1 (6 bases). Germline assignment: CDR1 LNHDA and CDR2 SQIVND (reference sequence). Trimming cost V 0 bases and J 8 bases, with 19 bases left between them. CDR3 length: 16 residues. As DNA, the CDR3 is TGTGCCAGTAGTATAGAACGGGGGGCTCCGTCTGCCGAAGCTTTCTTT. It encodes CASSIERGAPSAEAFF.

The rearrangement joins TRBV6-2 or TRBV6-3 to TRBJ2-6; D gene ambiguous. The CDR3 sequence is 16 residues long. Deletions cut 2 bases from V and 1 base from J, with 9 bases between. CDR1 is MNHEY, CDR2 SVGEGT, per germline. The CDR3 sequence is CASSYSGDSGANVLTF. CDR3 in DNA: TGTGCCAGCAGTTACAGTGGCGATTCTGGGGCCAACGTCCTGACTTTC.

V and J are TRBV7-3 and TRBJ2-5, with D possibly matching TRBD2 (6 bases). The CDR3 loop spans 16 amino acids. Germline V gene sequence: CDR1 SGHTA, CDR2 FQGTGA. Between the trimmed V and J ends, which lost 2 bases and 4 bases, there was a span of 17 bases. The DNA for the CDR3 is TGTGCCAGCAGCTTATTTCCGACTAGTAACCGAGAGACCCAGTACTTC. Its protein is CASSLFPTSNRETQYF. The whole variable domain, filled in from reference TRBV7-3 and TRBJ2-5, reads GAGVSQTPSNKVTEKGKYVELRCDPISGHTALYWYRQSLGQGPEFLIYFQGTGAADDSGLPNDRFFAVRPEGSVSTLKIQRTERGDSAVYLCASSLFPTSNRETQYFGPGTRLLVL.

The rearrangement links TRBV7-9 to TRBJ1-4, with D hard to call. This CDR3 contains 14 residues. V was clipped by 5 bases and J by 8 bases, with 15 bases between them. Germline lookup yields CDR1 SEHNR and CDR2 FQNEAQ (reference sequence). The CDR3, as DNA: TGTGCCAGCAGCCCAGTGGAGGGCCACGAAAAACTGTTTTTT. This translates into CASSPVEGHEKLFF.

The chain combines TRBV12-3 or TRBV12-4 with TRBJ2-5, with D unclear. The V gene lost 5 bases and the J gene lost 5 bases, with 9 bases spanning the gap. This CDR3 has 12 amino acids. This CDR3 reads CASSLSFETQYF. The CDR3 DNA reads TGTGCCAGCAGTCTTAGCTTCGAGACCCAGTACTTC.

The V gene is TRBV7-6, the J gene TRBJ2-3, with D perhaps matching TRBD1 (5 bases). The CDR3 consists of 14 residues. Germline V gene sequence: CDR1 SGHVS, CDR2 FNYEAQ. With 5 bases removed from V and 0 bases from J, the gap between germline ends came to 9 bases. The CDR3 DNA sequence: TGTGCCAGCAGCCTCAGGGATAGCACAGATACGCAGTATTTT. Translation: CASSLRDSTDTQYF.

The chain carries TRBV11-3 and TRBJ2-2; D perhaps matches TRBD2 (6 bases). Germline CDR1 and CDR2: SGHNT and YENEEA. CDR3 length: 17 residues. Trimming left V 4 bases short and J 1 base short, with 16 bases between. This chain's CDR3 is CASSSDPGLENTGELFF. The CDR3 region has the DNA TGTGCCAGCAGCTCCGACCCGGGACTGGAGAACACCGGGGAGCTGTTTTTT.

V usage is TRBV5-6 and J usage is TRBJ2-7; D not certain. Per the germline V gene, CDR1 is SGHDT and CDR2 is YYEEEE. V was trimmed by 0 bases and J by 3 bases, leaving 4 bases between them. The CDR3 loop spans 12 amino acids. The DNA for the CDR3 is TGTGCCAGCAGCTTGGGGGTCTACGAGCAGTACTTC. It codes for CASSLGVYEQYF. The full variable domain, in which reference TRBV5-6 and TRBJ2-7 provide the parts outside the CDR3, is DAGVTQSPTHLIKTRGQQVTLRCSPKSGHDTVSWYQQALGQGPQFIFQYYEEEERQRGNFPDRFSGHQFPNYSSELNVNALLLGDSALYLCASSLGVYEQYFGPGTRLTVT.